Following are 25 T cell receptor beta chains from one sample sequenced in a study of blood T cell repertoires in COVID-19. TCRdb's copy holds only in-frame clones and misses some; the assay was immunoSEQ multiplex PCR. The repertoire has approximately 200,000 clones, 80% to 85% of them found once; the top ten carry around 4.7%. Material: peripheral blood. All receptors derive from a human donor in a cohort sampled during active COVID-19.

J is TRBJ2-7 and V is TRBV28; D ambiguous. The length of the CDR3 is 10 residues. V was cut by 8 bases and J by 4 bases, with 6 bases left in between. Germline values: CDR1 MDHEN, CDR2 SYDVKM. The DNA for the CDR3 is TGTGCCAGCGGCCATTACGAGCAGTACTTC. As protein: CASGHYEQYF.

V gene TRBV7-9 combines with J gene TRBJ1-6; D not certain. CDR1 and CDR2 from the germline V gene are SEHNR and FQNEAQ (reference sequence). This CDR3 region has 13 residues. Trimming cost V 0 bases and J 9 bases, with 6 bases left between them. The CDR3 DNA is TGTGCCAGCAGCTTAGCGGGAGGTTCACCCCTCCACTTT. This encodes CASSLAGGSPLHF.

The gene calls are TRBV28 and TRBJ1-3, with a possible D match to TRBD1 (5 bases). With 7 bases removed from V and 0 bases from J, the gap between germline ends came to 10 bases. The CDR3 is made up of 14 amino acids. The germline V gene has CDR1 MDHEN and CDR2 SYDVKM. The CDR3 coding sequence is TGTGCCAGCACAGGGACTAACTCTGGAAACACCATATATTTT. Its protein is CASTGTNSGNTIYF.

The chain uses TRBV9 and TRBJ2-2, with 8 bases lining up with TRBD2. This CDR3 is built from 15 residues. Germline values: CDR1 SGDLS, CDR2 YYNGEE. Losses at the gene ends were 5 bases for V and 2 bases for J; bases not matched to a gene: 5. Here the CDR3 reads CASRPGTSNTGELFF. As DNA, the CDR3 is TGTGCCAGCAGACCCGGGACTAGTAACACCGGGGAGCTGTTTTTT.

The genes are TRBV2 and TRBJ1-1, with 8 bases identical to TRBD1. The J segment lost 1 base and the V segment lost 6 bases, leaving 10 bases of the junction unmatched. The length of the CDR3 is 16 residues. CDR1 and CDR2 from the germline V gene are SNHLY and FYNNEI. CDR3 residues: CASSPTGTGPNTEAFF. In DNA, the CDR3 is TGTGCCAGCAGCCCGACCGGGACAGGACCGAACACTGAAGCTTTCTTT.

This clone was found a few times. The chain joins TRBV18 to TRBJ1-2; D is possibly TRBD1 (5 bases). The V end was cut by 2 bases, the J end by 7 bases, with 14 bases between. This CDR3 is built from 14 residues. Germline V gene sequence: CDR1 KGHSH, CDR2 LQKENI. This CDR3 reads CASSPGEGLSGYTF. The CDR3, as DNA: TGTGCCAGCTCACCAGGGGAGGGGCTAAGTGGCTACACCTTC. The complete variable domain, with remaining parts taken from reference TRBV18 and TRBJ1-2, reads NAGVMQNPRHLVRRRGQEARLRCSPMKGHSHVYWYRQLPEEGLKFMVYLQKENIIDESGMPKERFSAEFPKEGPSILRIQQVVRGDSAAYFCASSPGEGLSGYTFGSGTRLTVV.

This clone occurred a few times. This chain joins TRBV6-2 or TRBV6-3 and TRBJ1-1, with D unclear. Germline V gives CDR1 MNHEY, CDR2 SVGEGT. V dropped 8 bases and J dropped 6 bases, with 10 bases sitting between them. CDR3 length: 11 amino acids. The CDR3 DNA reads TGTGCCAGCGGCCCGGGCCCTGAAGCTTTCTTT. It codes for CASGPGPEAFF.

The gene calls are TRBV28 and TRBJ1-6; 10 nucleotides align to TRBD1. CDR3 length: 16 residues. Germline V gene sequence: CDR1 MDHEN, CDR2 SYDVKM. V dropped 6 bases and J dropped 11; count of bases not matched to a gene: 13. CDR3 sequence (DNA): TGTGCCAGCAGGAAAAGGACAGGGGGGCCGGGAGCACCCCTCCACTTT. Translating it yields CASRKRTGGPGAPLHF.

This chain links TRBV7-3 with TRBJ2-1, with 7 bases lining up with TRBD2. The trim removed 2 bases at V and 4 bases at J, leaving 17 bases unmatched. Germline-derived CDR1 and CDR2 are SGHTA and FQGTGA. CDR3 length: 19 residues. DNA for the CDR3: TGTGCCAGCAGCTTACTGATTGCGGCTAGCGGCTACGTGTACAATGAGCAGTTCTTC. Protein: CASSLLIAASGYVYNEQFF.

The chain links TRBV7-9 to TRBJ1-6; 7 bases agree with TRBD1. CDR1 and CDR2 from the germline V gene are SEHNR and FQNEAQ (reference sequence). Germline trimming cut 6 bases from V and 6 bases from J; bases unmatched to any gene: 2. This CDR3 contains 13 residues. CDR3 nucleotides: TGTGCCAGCAGTCGGGACAGTAATTCACCCCTCCACTTT. This gives the protein CASSRDSNSPLHF.

This clone was found a few times. This sequence joins TRBV27 and TRBJ2-6; D remains unclear. There are 14 residues in the CDR3. Germline V gene data show CDR1 as MNHEY and CDR2 as SMNVEV (reference sequence). Trimming removed 3 bases from V and 1 base from J, with 4 bases in between. This CDR3 is CASSFRSGANVLTF. The CDR3 nucleotides are TGTGCCAGCAGTTTTCGGTCTGGGGCCAACGTCCTGACTTTC.

This chain connects TRBV4-2 to TRBJ2-7; D might be TRBD2 (6 bases). With 1 base removed from V and 1 base from J, the gap between germline ends came to 17 bases. Germline assignment: CDR1 LGHNA and CDR2 YNFKEQ. The CDR3 totals 17 residues. The CDR3 spells CASSQVGGTTISYEQYF. The CDR3 DNA follows: TGTGCCAGCAGCCAAGTGGGGGGAACGACTATTTCCTACGAGCAGTACTTC.

Details on this clone: Other DNA sequences in the sample encode the same CDR3. V and J are TRBV15 and TRBJ1-3; D ambiguous. The germline CDR1 and CDR2 sequences are LNHNV and YYDKDF (reference sequence). V lost 0 bases to trimming and J lost 0 bases, with 6 bases between them. This CDR3 contains 15 residues. The CDR3 spells CATSRDLSSGNTIYF. For the CDR3, the DNA is TGTGCCACCAGCAGAGATTTGAGCTCTGGAAACACCATATATTTT.

The V gene is TRBV5-5, the J gene TRBJ2-7, with 10 bases aligning to TRBD1. Per germline, CDR1 SGHKS and CDR2 YYEKEE (reference sequence). The CDR3 is 14 residues long. V was clipped by 3 bases and J by 9 bases; unmatched bases: 9. The CDR3 protein is CASSSYRDRGGQYF. The CDR3, as DNA: TGTGCCAGCAGCTCCTACCGGGACAGGGGTGGGCAGTACTTC.

The CDR3 DNA follows: TGTGCCAGTAGTATCTCTAGCGGGAGAACCGGGGAGCTGTTTTTT. Its protein is CASSISSGRTGELFF. V is TRBV19 and J is TRBJ2-2; 10 bases map to TRBD2. The CDR3 sequence is 15 residues long. Germline V gene data show CDR1 as LNHDA and CDR2 as SQIVND (reference sequence). With V trimmed by 3 bases and J by 5 bases, 3 bases remained unmatched.

The sample holds a few counts of this clone. V gene TRBV19 combines with J gene TRBJ2-1, with 10 bases identical to TRBD2. The CDR3 runs 16 residues. V lost 3 bases to trimming and J lost 9 bases; unmatched junction nucleotides: 11. Germline assignment: CDR1 LNHDA and CDR2 SQIVND (reference sequence). The CDR3 DNA reads TGTGCCAGTAGTATTGGACCAGCGGGAGGGCCGGGTGAGCAGTTCTTC. This translates into CASSIGPAGGPGEQFF.

The chain employs TRBV7-9 and TRBJ2-7; no firm D call. CDR3 length equals 14 residues. V was clipped by 5 bases and J by 2 bases, with 13 bases between them. Per the germline V gene, CDR1 is SEHNR and CDR2 is FQNEAQ (reference sequence). This CDR3 is CASSHKTPPYEQYF. In DNA form, the CDR3 reads TGTGCCAGCAGCCACAAGACACCTCCCTACGAGCAGTACTTC.

The chain combines TRBV27 with TRBJ2-7; a possible D gene is TRBD2 (5 bases). CDR3 length equals 15 residues. From germline, CDR1 is MNHEY and CDR2 SMNVEV (reference sequence). V shed 5 bases and J shed 0 bases, with 14 bases lying between them. CDR3 in amino acids: CASSPDFSLSYEQYF. DNA for the CDR3: TGTGCCAGCAGTCCGGACTTTTCTCTCTCCTACGAGCAGTACTTC.

This clone was seen once. This chain uses TRBV28 with TRBJ2-1; TRBD1 matches at 9 bases. The V segment lost 6 bases and the J segment 1 base; nucleotides outside the gene matches: 4. The CDR3 consists of 15 residues. CDR1 and CDR2 from the germline V gene are MDHEN and SYDVKM. CDR3 region: CASRDGQGSYNEQFF. CDR3 nucleotide sequence: TGTGCCAGCAGGGACGGACAGGGGTCCTACAATGAGCAGTTCTTC.

The chain is built from TRBV7-9 and TRBJ1-3, with D unresolved. The CDR3 length is 18 residues. Germline assignment: CDR1 SEHNR and CDR2 FQNEAQ (reference sequence). Between the trimmed V and J ends, which lost 2 bases and 0 bases, there was a span of 17 bases. The CDR3 sequence is CASSLFPRVSFSGNTIYF. CDR3 bases: TGTGCCAGCAGCTTATTCCCCCGCGTATCCTTCTCTGGAAACACCATATATTTT.

This clone has just a few counts. This chain connects TRBV6-2 or TRBV6-3 to TRBJ2-7; 8 bases map to TRBD2. Losses at the gene ends were 2 bases for V and 2 bases for J; bases not matched to a gene: 8. The V gene's germline CDR1 is MNHEY and CDR2 SVGEGT. This CDR3 region has 16 residues. CDR3: CASSYRSGKLTYEQYF. The CDR3 DNA reads TGTGCCAGCAGTTACCGTAGCGGGAAGTTAACCTACGAGCAGTACTTC.

The chain couples TRBV24-1 to TRBJ1-4; TRBD1 agrees at 10 bases. V was pared by 2 bases and J by 9 bases, with 11 bases of the junction left unmatched. Germline CDR1 reads KGHDR; CDR2 reads SFDVKD. The CDR3 length is 17 residues. CDR3 protein: CATSDSRRGQGMKKLFF. For the CDR3, the DNA is TGTGCCACCAGTGATTCAAGGAGGGGACAGGGGATGAAAAAACTGTTTTTT.

The CDR3 DNA follows: TGTGCCAGCTCACCTTCCCTAGCGGGCGGCACAGATACGCAGTATTTT. It specifies CASSPSLAGGTDTQYF. The chain employs TRBV18 and TRBJ2-3; 8 positions match TRBD2. The CDR3 has 16 amino acids. The V segment lost 3 bases and the J segment 1 base; nucleotides outside the gene matches: 6. From germline, CDR1 is KGHSH and CDR2 LQKENI.

J is TRBJ2-7 and V is TRBV11-2; 9 positions match TRBD2. Germline V gives CDR1 SGHAT, CDR2 FQNNGV. The CDR3 runs 15 residues. The J segment lost 6 bases and the V segment lost 2 bases, leaving 8 bases of the junction unmatched. The CDR3 loop is CASSLSLAGASEQYF. The CDR3 nucleotides read TGTGCCAGCAGCTTAAGTTTAGCGGGAGCAAGCGAGCAGTACTTC.

The rearrangement joins TRBV7-9 to TRBJ2-1, with 11 bases matching TRBD2. Germline CDR1 SEHNR, CDR2 FQNEAQ (reference sequence). With V trimmed by 3 bases and J by 5 bases, 3 bases remained unmatched. This CDR3 comprises 15 residues. CDR3 DNA: TGTGCCAGCAGCTTGGGACTAGCGGAGGACAATGAGCAGTTCTTC. Encoded protein: CASSLGLAEDNEQFF.